The rows below give T cell receptor beta chains drawn from one sample of a study of regulatory and conventional T cells in RAG deficiency. Sequenced by immunoSEQ multiplex PCR; TCRdb stores in-frame clones only, minus some. The sample yields about 46,000 clones, 80% to 90% seen once. Separately, the same data were catalogued under a study of regulatory T cells.

The sequencing input was CD4+ effector T cells sorted from blood. The receptors come from a human donor in good health. Each CDR3 is given with its conserved first and last residue. Fields, in order: J gene, V gene, clone size, D gene, CDR3 DNA, CDR3 protein. The D gene is left open where the match is weak. The listing skips clone size in some rows; elsewhere it reads once, few, many or a size class.

j_call: TRBJ2-7; v_call: TRBV6-6; clone_size: NA; d_call: NA; cdr3_nt: TGTGCCAGCAGCCCCCGGGACACCTCCTACGAGCAGTACTTC; cdr3_aa: CASSPRDTSYEQYF
j_call: TRBJ1-2; v_call: TRBV2; clone_size: NA; d_call: NA; cdr3_nt: TGTGCCAGCAGGGCTGTGGCTAACTATGGCTACACCTTC; cdr3_aa: CASRAVANYGYTF
j_call: TRBJ1-2; v_call: TRBV11-3; clone_size: NA; d_call: TRBD1; cdr3_nt: TGTGCCAGCAGCCGACAGGGAAGAAGCGATGGCTACACCTTC; cdr3_aa: CASSRQGRSDGYTF
j_call: TRBJ2-1; v_call: TRBV28; clone_size: NA; d_call: TRBD2; cdr3_nt: TGTGCCAGCAGTTCGCCATATCTAGCGGGAGGGTACAATGAGCAGTTCTTC; cdr3_aa: CASSSPYLAGGYNEQFF
j_call: TRBJ2-5; v_call: TRBV18; clone_size: NA; d_call: NA; cdr3_nt: TGTGCCAGCTCACCCAGGGGAGGGCAAGAGACCCAGTACTTC; cdr3_aa: CASSPRGGQETQYF
j_call: TRBJ2-7; v_call: TRBV7-3; clone_size: NA; d_call: TRBD1; cdr3_nt: TGTGCCAGCAGCTATACCGGGACAGGGGTACAGTACTTC; cdr3_aa: CASSYTGTGVQYF
j_call: TRBJ2-2; v_call: TRBV6-5; clone_size: NA; d_call: NA; cdr3_nt: TGTGCCAGCAGTCTCAGGGGGGAGACCGGGGAGCTGTTTTTT; cdr3_aa: CASSLRGETGELFF
j_call: TRBJ2-4; v_call: TRBV13; clone_size: NA; d_call: TRBD2; cdr3_nt: TGTGCCAGCAGCCCTCGTGGGTCGAGCGGGACCAAAAACATTCAGTACTTC; cdr3_aa: CASSPRGSSGTKNIQYF
j_call: TRBJ2-7; v_call: TRBV7-6; clone_size: NA; d_call: NA; cdr3_nt: TGTGCCAGCAGCTTAGTTAGCGGACAGAACACCTACGAGCAGTACTTC; cdr3_aa: CASSLVSGQNTYEQYF
j_call: TRBJ1-3; v_call: TRBV2; clone_size: NA; d_call: TRBD1; cdr3_nt: TGTGCCAGCAGCCTCGGGACAGGGGATGGAAACACCATATATTTT; cdr3_aa: CASSLGTGDGNTIYF
j_call: TRBJ1-1; v_call: TRBV6-6; clone_size: NA; d_call: NA; cdr3_nt: TGTGCCAGCAGTTACTCGCAGGTTAACACTGAAGCTTTCTTT; cdr3_aa: CASSYSQVNTEAFF
j_call: TRBJ1-2; v_call: TRBV12-5; clone_size: NA; d_call: NA; cdr3_nt: TGTGCTAGTGGTTTGATTTCGGGGGGGGATGGCTACACCTTC; cdr3_aa: CASGLISGGDGYTF
j_call: TRBJ1-2; v_call: TRBV9; clone_size: once; d_call: TRBD1; cdr3_nt: TGTGCCAGCAGCGGGACAGGGCCCGAGGAAGGCTACACCTTC; cdr3_aa: CASSGTGPEEGYTF
j_call: TRBJ1-1; v_call: TRBV29-1; clone_size: NA; d_call: NA; cdr3_nt: TGCAGCGTTGAGTTTTTGGGGCCTGAAGCTTTCTTT; cdr3_aa: CSVEFLGPEAFF
j_call: TRBJ1-5; v_call: TRBV11-2; clone_size: NA; d_call: NA; cdr3_nt: TGTGCCAGCAGCTTAGATTGGGGCGAGGAGCCCCAGCATTTT; cdr3_aa: CASSLDWGEEPQHF
j_call: TRBJ2-3; v_call: TRBV21-1; clone_size: once; d_call: NA; cdr3_nt: TGTGCCAGCAGCAAACCTGGGGCGGGAGACAGTAGCACAGATACGCAGTATTTT; cdr3_aa: CASSKPGAGDSSTDTQYF
j_call: TRBJ2-1; v_call: TRBV2; clone_size: NA; d_call: TRBD1; cdr3_nt: TGTGCCAGCAGTGAACGCCGGACAGGCAACAATGAGCAGTTCTTC; cdr3_aa: CASSERRTGNNEQFF
j_call: TRBJ2-3; v_call: TRBV27; clone_size: NA; d_call: NA; cdr3_nt: TGTGCCAGCAAACTAGGGTCTGTTAGCACAGATACGCAGTATTTT; cdr3_aa: CASKLGSVSTDTQYF
j_call: TRBJ1-5; v_call: TRBV6-5; clone_size: NA; d_call: TRBD1; cdr3_nt: TGTGCCAGCAGGAAGACAGGGGGCGGTCAGCCCCAGCATTTT; cdr3_aa: CASRKTGGGQPQHF
j_call: TRBJ2-5; v_call: TRBV14; clone_size: NA; d_call: NA; cdr3_nt: TGTGCCAGCAGCCAAGCGAACTTGGAGACCCAGTACTTC; cdr3_aa: CASSQANLETQYF
j_call: TRBJ1-1; v_call: TRBV7-9; clone_size: NA; d_call: NA; cdr3_nt: TGTGCCAGCAGCTCGATGAAGGGGTTGGGGAACACTGAAGCTTTCTTT; cdr3_aa: CASSSMKGLGNTEAFF
j_call: TRBJ2-3; v_call: TRBV18; clone_size: once; d_call: NA; cdr3_nt: TGTGCCAGCTCACCGGTTTCGGGGGCGCGTTCACTAGATACGCAGTATTTT; cdr3_aa: CASSPVSGARSLDTQYF
j_call: TRBJ2-1; v_call: TRBV29-1; clone_size: few; d_call: TRBD1; cdr3_nt: TGCAGCGTTGGACAGGGGAGCTCCTACAATGAGCAGTTCTTC; cdr3_aa: CSVGQGSSYNEQFF
j_call: TRBJ1-2; v_call: TRBV28; clone_size: once; d_call: TRBD1; cdr3_nt: TGTGCCAGCGGGGACAGGGCAGATATAGATGGCTACACCTTC; cdr3_aa: CASGDRADIDGYTF
j_call: TRBJ1-2; v_call: TRBV19; clone_size: NA; d_call: NA; cdr3_nt: TGTGCCAGTAGTAAAGGCCAGGGCTATGACGGCTACACCTTC; cdr3_aa: CASSKGQGYDGYTF
j_call: TRBJ1-5; v_call: TRBV7-2; clone_size: NA; d_call: TRBD1; cdr3_nt: TGTGCCAGCAGTCAGGACAGGAATCAGCCCCAGCATTTT; cdr3_aa: CASSQDRNQPQHF
j_call: TRBJ1-6; v_call: TRBV2; clone_size: NA; d_call: TRBD1; cdr3_nt: TGTGCCAGCAGTCTCCTTTCTGACAGGGGGGAGACACCCCTCCACTTT; cdr3_aa: CASSLLSDRGETPLHF
j_call: TRBJ1-6; v_call: TRBV19; clone_size: NA; d_call: NA; cdr3_nt: TGTGCCAGTCTCACCGTCTCGGCCATCCGCGAATCACCCCTCCACTTT; cdr3_aa: CASLTVSAIRESPLHF
j_call: TRBJ2-1; v_call: TRBV11-2; clone_size: NA; d_call: TRBD2; cdr3_nt: TGTGCCAGCAGCTTAGCGGGGGGAATCTCCTACAATGAGCAGTTCTTC; cdr3_aa: CASSLAGGISYNEQFF
j_call: TRBJ1-2; v_call: TRBV20-1; clone_size: NA; d_call: NA; cdr3_nt: TGCAGTGCTAGGAGCTATGGCTACACCTTC; cdr3_aa: CSARSYGYTF
j_call: TRBJ2-7; v_call: TRBV30; clone_size: NA; d_call: TRBD1; cdr3_nt: TGTGCCTGGGGGGGACAGGGGCCCTACGAGCAGTACTTC; cdr3_aa: CAWGGQGPYEQYF
j_call: TRBJ1-1; v_call: TRBV19; clone_size: NA; d_call: TRBD1; cdr3_nt: TGTGCCAGTATAGGGACAGGGGGTACGAACACTGAAGCTTTCTTT; cdr3_aa: CASIGTGGTNTEAFF
j_call: TRBJ2-7; v_call: TRBV28; clone_size: NA; d_call: TRBD2; cdr3_nt: TGTGCCAGCAGCCCCGGGCTAGCGGGTCACTACGAGCAGTACTTC; cdr3_aa: CASSPGLAGHYEQYF
j_call: TRBJ2-5; v_call: TRBV7-7; clone_size: NA; d_call: NA; cdr3_nt: TGTGCTAGCAGACCCGTCGGGGAGACCCAGTACTTC; cdr3_aa: CASRPVGETQYF
j_call: TRBJ2-3; v_call: TRBV6-4; clone_size: NA; d_call: NA; cdr3_nt: TGTGCCAGCAGTGACACCCCGGCAAGGACCACAGATACGCAGTATTTT; cdr3_aa: CASSDTPARTTDTQYF
j_call: TRBJ2-2; v_call: TRBV14; clone_size: NA; d_call: TRBD2; cdr3_nt: TGTGCCAGCAGCCAAGAAAAAGGGCTAGCGGGGACCGGGGAGCTGTTTTTT; cdr3_aa: CASSQEKGLAGTGELFF
j_call: TRBJ2-2; v_call: TRBV6-5; clone_size: NA; d_call: NA; cdr3_nt: TGTGCCAGCTTTTCGGGGAACACCGGGGAGCTGTTTTTT; cdr3_aa: CASFSGNTGELFF
j_call: TRBJ1-1; v_call: TRBV5-5; clone_size: NA; d_call: TRBD1; cdr3_nt: TGTGCCAGCAGCGCTCCCGACAGGGGTACTGAAGCTTTCTTT; cdr3_aa: CASSAPDRGTEAFF
j_call: TRBJ2-3; v_call: TRBV5-4; clone_size: NA; d_call: NA; cdr3_nt: TGTGCCAGCAGCCCAGACTCTAAAAGCACAGATACGCAGTATTTT; cdr3_aa: CASSPDSKSTDTQYF
j_call: TRBJ1-2; v_call: TRBV5-1; clone_size: NA; d_call: NA; cdr3_nt: TGCGCCAGCAGCTTGGACCGGGTACCCTCCGTCGCCTTC; cdr3_aa: CASSLDRVPSVAF
j_call: TRBJ1-1; v_call: TRBV7-9; clone_size: NA; d_call: NA; cdr3_nt: TGTGCCAGCAGCTTACAAGGGGCGAACACTGAAGCTTTCTTT; cdr3_aa: CASSLQGANTEAFF
j_call: TRBJ2-1; v_call: TRBV15; clone_size: NA; d_call: TRBD1; cdr3_nt: TGTGCCACCAGTTTACAGGGGGTCTCCTACAATGAGCAGTTCTTC; cdr3_aa: CATSLQGVSYNEQFF
j_call: TRBJ2-7; v_call: TRBV7-8; clone_size: NA; d_call: NA; cdr3_nt: TGTGCCAGCAGCAGTTTTGACGAGCAGTACTTC; cdr3_aa: CASSSFDEQYF
j_call: TRBJ1-2; v_call: TRBV5-1; clone_size: NA; d_call: TRBD1; cdr3_nt: TGCGCCAGCAGCATACAGGGGAATGGCTACACCTTC; cdr3_aa: CASSIQGNGYTF
j_call: TRBJ1-2; v_call: TRBV2; clone_size: NA; d_call: NA; cdr3_nt: TGTGCCAGCAGTGAACATGTCAGGGGTGATGGCTACACCTTC; cdr3_aa: CASSEHVRGDGYTF
j_call: TRBJ1-3; v_call: TRBV19; clone_size: NA; d_call: NA; cdr3_nt: TGTGCCAGTAGTATTCAGAGGGCCCGCGGAGGAAACACCATATATTTT; cdr3_aa: CASSIQRARGGNTIYF
j_call: TRBJ1-5; v_call: TRBV19; clone_size: NA; d_call: TRBD1; cdr3_nt: TGTGCCAGTATAAAGGGGGCGGGTAGCAATCAGCCCCAGCATTTT; cdr3_aa: CASIKGAGSNQPQHF
j_call: TRBJ2-4; v_call: TRBV27; clone_size: NA; d_call: TRBD2; cdr3_nt: TGTGCCAGCAGGAAGACGACAACCGGGACTAGTACGTACTTC; cdr3_aa: CASRKTTTGTSTYF
j_call: TRBJ2-1; v_call: TRBV14; clone_size: NA; d_call: NA; cdr3_nt: TGTGCCAGCAGCCAAGGGGAGGTTCAGTTCTTC; cdr3_aa: CASSQGEVQFF
j_call: TRBJ2-1; v_call: TRBV6-5; clone_size: once; d_call: TRBD1; cdr3_nt: TGTGCCAGCAGTGGACAGACAGGGTACAATGAGCAGTTCTTC; cdr3_aa: CASSGQTGYNEQFF
j_call: TRBJ2-7; v_call: TRBV9; clone_size: NA; d_call: NA; cdr3_nt: TGTGCCAGCAGCCGAGGGACGGCCCCCTACGAGCAGTACTTC; cdr3_aa: CASSRGTAPYEQYF
j_call: TRBJ2-7; v_call: TRBV28; clone_size: NA; d_call: TRBD1; cdr3_nt: TGTGCCAGCAGTTCCCTCGGACAGGATGAATACGAGCAGTACTTC; cdr3_aa: CASSSLGQDEYEQYF
j_call: TRBJ1-4; v_call: TRBV27; clone_size: NA; d_call: TRBD1; cdr3_nt: TGTGCCAGCGGCTCGTGGGGACAGGGAGGGGAAAAACTGTTTTTT; cdr3_aa: CASGSWGQGGEKLFF
j_call: TRBJ2-2; v_call: TRBV6-5; clone_size: NA; d_call: NA; cdr3_nt: TGTGCCAGCAGTTCCAGACAGAACACCGGGGAGCTGTTTTTT; cdr3_aa: CASSSRQNTGELFF